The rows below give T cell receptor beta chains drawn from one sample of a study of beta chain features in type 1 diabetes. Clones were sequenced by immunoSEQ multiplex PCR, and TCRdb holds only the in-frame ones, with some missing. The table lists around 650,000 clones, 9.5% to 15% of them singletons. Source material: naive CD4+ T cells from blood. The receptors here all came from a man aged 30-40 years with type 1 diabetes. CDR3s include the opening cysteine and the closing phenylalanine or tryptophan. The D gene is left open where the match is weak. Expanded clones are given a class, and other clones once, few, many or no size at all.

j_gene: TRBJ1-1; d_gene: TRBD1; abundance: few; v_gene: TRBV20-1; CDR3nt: TGCGGGGGACAGGGGGGCACTGAAGCTTTCTTT; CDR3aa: CGGQGGTEAFF
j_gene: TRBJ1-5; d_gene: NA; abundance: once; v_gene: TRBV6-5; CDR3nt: TGTGCCAGCAGTCCACGGACCGGGAGTCAGCCCCAGCATTTT; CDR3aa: CASSPRTGSQPQHF
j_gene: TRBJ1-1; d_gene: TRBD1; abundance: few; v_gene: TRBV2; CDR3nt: TGTGCCAGCAAGGGGACAGTGAACCCGAACACTGAAGCTTTCTTT; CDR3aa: CASKGTVNPNTEAFF
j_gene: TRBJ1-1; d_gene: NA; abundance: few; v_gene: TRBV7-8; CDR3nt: TGTGCCAGCAGCTTCCACAGGGAGGTGAACACTGAAGCTTTCTTT; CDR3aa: CASSFHREVNTEAFF
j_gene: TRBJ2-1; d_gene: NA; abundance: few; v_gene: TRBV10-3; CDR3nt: TGTGCCATCAGTGGGTCACAGGGACCCTCCTACAATGAGCAGTTCTTC; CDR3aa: CAISGSQGPSYNEQFF
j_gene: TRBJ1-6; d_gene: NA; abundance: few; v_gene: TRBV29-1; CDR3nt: TGCAGCGTTGCCGGCTACCCTAATTCACCCCTCCACTTT; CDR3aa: CSVAGYPNSPLHF
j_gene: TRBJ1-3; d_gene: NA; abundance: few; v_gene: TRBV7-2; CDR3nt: TGTGCCACTAGACGGCAACAAGGAAACACCATATATTTT; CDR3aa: CATRRQQGNTIYF
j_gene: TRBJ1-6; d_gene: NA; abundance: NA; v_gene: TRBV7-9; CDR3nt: TGTGCCAGCAGCTTGGACCAGGGAAATTCACCCCTCCACTTT; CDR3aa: CASSLDQGNSPLHF
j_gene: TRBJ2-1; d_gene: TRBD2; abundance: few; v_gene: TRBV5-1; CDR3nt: TGCGCCAGCAGCTTGCCCGGACTAGCGGGGCCCGATAGCTCCTACAATGAGCAGTTCTTC; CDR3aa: CASSLPGLAGPDSSYNEQFF
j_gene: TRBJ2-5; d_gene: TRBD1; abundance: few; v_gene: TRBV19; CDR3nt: TGTGCCAGTCCTGTGGGGGACAGGGGAGCCCAAGAGACCCAGTACTTC; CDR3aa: CASPVGDRGAQETQYF
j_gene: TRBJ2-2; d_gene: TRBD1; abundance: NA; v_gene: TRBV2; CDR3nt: TGTGCCAGCACGGGACAGGGGATAACCGGGGAGCTGTTTTTT; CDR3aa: CASTGQGITGELFF
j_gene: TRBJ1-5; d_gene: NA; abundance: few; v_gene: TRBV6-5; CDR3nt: TGTGCCAGCAGTTACTCGGACCCAGCCAACAATCAGCCCCAGCATTTT; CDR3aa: CASSYSDPANNQPQHF
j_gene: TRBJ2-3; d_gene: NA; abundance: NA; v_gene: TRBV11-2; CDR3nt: TGTGCCAGCAACAAGGGCGAGGGGGCAGATACGCAGTATTTT; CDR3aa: CASNKGEGADTQYF
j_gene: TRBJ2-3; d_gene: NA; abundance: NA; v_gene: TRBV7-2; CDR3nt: TGTGCCAGCAGCTCTGTACGCGGGGATACGCAGTATTTT; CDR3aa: CASSSVRGDTQYF
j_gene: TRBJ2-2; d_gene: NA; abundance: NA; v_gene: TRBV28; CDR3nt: TGTGCCAGCAGTTTCCTGGGGGGCTCCGGGGAGCTGTTTTTT; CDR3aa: CASSFLGGSGELFF
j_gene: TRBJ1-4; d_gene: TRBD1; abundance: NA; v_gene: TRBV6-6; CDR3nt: TGTGCCAGCAGACGGGGACAGACAAATGAAAAACTGTTTTTT; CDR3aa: CASRRGQTNEKLFF
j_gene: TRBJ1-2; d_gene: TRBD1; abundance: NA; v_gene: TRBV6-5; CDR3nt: TGTGCCAGCAGCACCGACAGGGGATCCTATGGCTACACCTTC; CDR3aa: CASSTDRGSYGYTF
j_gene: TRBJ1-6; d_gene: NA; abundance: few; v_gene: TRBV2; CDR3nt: TGTGCCAGCAGTGTAGGAGTACGTAATTCACCCCTCCACTTT; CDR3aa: CASSVGVRNSPLHF
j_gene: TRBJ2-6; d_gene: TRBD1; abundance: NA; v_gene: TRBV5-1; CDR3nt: TGCGCCAGCAGCTTACAGGGGGCTTCAGGGGCCAACGTCCTGACTTTC; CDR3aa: CASSLQGASGANVLTF
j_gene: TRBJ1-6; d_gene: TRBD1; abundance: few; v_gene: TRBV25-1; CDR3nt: TGTGCCAGCAGCCCCCAGGGACAGGGGGATAATTCACCCCTCCACTTT; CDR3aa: CASSPQGQGDNSPLHF
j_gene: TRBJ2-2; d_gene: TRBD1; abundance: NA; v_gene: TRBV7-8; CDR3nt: TGTGCCAGCAGACAAGGGCAGGGGGCAGGCACCGGGGAGCTGTTTTTT; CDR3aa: CASRQGQGAGTGELFF
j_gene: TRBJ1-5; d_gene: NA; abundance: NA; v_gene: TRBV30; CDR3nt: TGTGCCTGGAGTGTAGGTCAGCCCCAGCATTTT; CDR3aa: CAWSVGQPQHF
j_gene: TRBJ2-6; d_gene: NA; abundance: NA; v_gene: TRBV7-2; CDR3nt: TGTGCCAGCAGCTTAGGGGGCTCTGGGGCCAACGTCCTGACTTTC; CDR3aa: CASSLGGSGANVLTF
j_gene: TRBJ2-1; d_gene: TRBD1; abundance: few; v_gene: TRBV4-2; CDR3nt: TGTGCCAGCAGCCAACTCGGTAGGGACAGGGGGAATGGCAATGAGCAGTTCTTC; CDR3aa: CASSQLGRDRGNGNEQFF
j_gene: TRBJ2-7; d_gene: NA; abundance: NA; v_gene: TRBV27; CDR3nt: TGTGCCAGCAGTTTTCAGGGAGTCCGCTCCTACGAGCAGTACTTC; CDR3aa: CASSFQGVRSYEQYF
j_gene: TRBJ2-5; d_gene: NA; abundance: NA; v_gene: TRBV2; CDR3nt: TGTGCCAGCAGGTTCCTCCCGACGGGAGAGACCCAGTACTTC; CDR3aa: CASRFLPTGETQYF
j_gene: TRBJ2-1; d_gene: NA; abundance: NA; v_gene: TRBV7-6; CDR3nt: TGTGCCAGCAGCGCTCCCGTGGACAGCTACAATGAGCAGTTCTTC; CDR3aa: CASSAPVDSYNEQFF
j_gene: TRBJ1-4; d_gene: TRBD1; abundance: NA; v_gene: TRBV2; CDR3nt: TGTGCCATCGTGACCGGGACAGGGGCCGGAAAACTGTTTTTT; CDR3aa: CAIVTGTGAGKLFF
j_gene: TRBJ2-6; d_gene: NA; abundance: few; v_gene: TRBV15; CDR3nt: TGTGCCACCACGGACTTTGTGTCCTCTGGGGCCAACGTCCTGACTTTC; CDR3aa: CATTDFVSSGANVLTF
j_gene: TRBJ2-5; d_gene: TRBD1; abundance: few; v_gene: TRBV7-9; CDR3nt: TGTGCCAGCAGCTTAGTTCCCCGGGACAGGGGACAAGAGACCCAGTACTTC; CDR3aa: CASSLVPRDRGQETQYF
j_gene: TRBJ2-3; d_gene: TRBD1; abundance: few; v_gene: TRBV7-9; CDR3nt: TGTGCCAGCAGCTCAAACCCCGGGACAGGCACAGATACGCAGTATTTT; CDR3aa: CASSSNPGTGTDTQYF
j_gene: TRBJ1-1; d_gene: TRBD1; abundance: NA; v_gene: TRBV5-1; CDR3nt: TGCGCCAGCAGCGCGAACAGGGGTGGAACTGAAGCTTTCTTT; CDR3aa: CASSANRGGTEAFF
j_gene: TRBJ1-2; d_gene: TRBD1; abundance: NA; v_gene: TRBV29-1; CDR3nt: TGCAGCGTCGGTGACAGGGGGCCGGATGGCTACACCTTC; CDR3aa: CSVGDRGPDGYTF
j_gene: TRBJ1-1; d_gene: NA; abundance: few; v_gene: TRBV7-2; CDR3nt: TGTGCCAGCAGCTTCTTCAGGGGGAACACTGAAGCTTTCTTT; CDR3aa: CASSFFRGNTEAFF
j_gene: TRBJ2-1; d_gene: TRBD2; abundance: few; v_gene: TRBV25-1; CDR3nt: TGTGCCAGCAGTGGACCAGCGGGGGGGCCTTACAATGAGCAGTTCTTC; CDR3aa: CASSGPAGGPYNEQFF
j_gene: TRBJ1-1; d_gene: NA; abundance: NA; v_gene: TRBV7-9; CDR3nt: TGTGCCAGCAGCTTAGTTAGACACTTGAACACTGAAGCTTTCTTT; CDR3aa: CASSLVRHLNTEAFF
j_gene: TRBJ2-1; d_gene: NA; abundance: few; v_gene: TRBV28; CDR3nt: TGTGCCAGCAGTACTACAGGGAGCTCCTACAATGAGCAGTTCTTC; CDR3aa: CASSTTGSSYNEQFF
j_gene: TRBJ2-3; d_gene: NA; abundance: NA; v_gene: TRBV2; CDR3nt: TGTGCCAGCAGTGATGGATGGGCTGCAGATACGCAGTATTTT; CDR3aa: CASSDGWAADTQYF
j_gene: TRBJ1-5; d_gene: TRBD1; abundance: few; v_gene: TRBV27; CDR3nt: TGTGCCAGCAGTGTCGACAGGGGGCTAAGTCAGCCCCAGCATTTT; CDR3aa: CASSVDRGLSQPQHF
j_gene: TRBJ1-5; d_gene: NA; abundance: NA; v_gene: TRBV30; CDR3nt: TGTGCCTGGAGTGTACTCCCAGATCAGCCCCAGCATTTT; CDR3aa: CAWSVLPDQPQHF
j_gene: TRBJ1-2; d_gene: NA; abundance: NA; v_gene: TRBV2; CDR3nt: TGTGCCAGCAGCGGGGCGTGGAGTGGCTACACCTTC; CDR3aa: CASSGAWSGYTF
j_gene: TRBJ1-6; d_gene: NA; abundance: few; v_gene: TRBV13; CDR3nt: TGTGCCAGCAGCTTATTCCAGCAGGCTAATTCACCCCTCCACTTT; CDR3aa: CASSLFQQANSPLHF
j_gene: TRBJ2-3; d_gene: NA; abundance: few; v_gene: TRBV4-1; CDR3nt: TGCGCCAGCAGCCAGACCGGGGCCCAGACAGATACGCAGTATTTT; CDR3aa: CASSQTGAQTDTQYF
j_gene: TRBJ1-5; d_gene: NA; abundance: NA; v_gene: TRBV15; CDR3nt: TGTGCCACCAGCAGGGACCAAGGTCAGCCCCAGCATTTT; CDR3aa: CATSRDQGQPQHF
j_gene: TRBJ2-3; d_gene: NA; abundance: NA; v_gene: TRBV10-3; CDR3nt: TGTGCCATCAGTGAGTCTATAGGGAGCGGCACAGATACGCAGTATTTT; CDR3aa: CAISESIGSGTDTQYF
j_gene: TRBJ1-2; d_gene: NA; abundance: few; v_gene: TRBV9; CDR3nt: TGTGCCAGCAGCGTAGCTACACCCCGGACAGGCTACACCTTC; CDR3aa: CASSVATPRTGYTF
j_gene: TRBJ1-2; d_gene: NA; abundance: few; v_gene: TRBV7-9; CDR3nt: TGTGCCAGCAGCTTAACAGACAGGCTGGGGCTCTATGGCTACACCTTC; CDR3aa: CASSLTDRLGLYGYTF
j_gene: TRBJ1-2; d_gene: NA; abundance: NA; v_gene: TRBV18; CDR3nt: TGTGCCAGCTCACCGAGGGCAGGGAGGAACTATGGCTACACCTTC; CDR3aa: CASSPRAGRNYGYTF
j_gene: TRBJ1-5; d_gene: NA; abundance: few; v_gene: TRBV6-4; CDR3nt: TGTGCCAGCAGTGACTCAGGGACAAGTCATCAGCCCCAGCATTTT; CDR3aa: CASSDSGTSHQPQHF
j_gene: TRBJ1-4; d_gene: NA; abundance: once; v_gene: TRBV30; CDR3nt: TGTGCCTGGAGGGGCCGAGGGGGTCACGAAAAACTGTTTTTT; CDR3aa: CAWRGRGGHEKLFF
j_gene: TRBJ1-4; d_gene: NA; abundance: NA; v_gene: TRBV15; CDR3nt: TGTGCCACCAGCAGAGATGGGGGCTTAACTAATGAAAAACTGTTTTTT; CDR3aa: CATSRDGGLTNEKLFF
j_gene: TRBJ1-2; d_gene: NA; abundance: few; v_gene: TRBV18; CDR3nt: TGTGCCAGCTCACCACGGATCAGTACTAACTATGGCTACACCTTC; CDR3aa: CASSPRISTNYGYTF
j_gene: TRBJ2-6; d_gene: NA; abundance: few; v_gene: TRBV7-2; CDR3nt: TGTGCCAGCAGCCCCCGAAGGGGCCCCTCTGGGGCCAACGTCCTGACTTTC; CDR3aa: CASSPRRGPSGANVLTF
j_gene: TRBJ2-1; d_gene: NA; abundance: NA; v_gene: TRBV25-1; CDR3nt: TGTGCCAGCAGTGAAGCGGGAAAGGGCAATGAGCAGTTCTTC; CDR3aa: CASSEAGKGNEQFF
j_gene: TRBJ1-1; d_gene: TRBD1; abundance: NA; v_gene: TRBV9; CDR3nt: TGTGCCAGTAAGGGACAGGGGGAAGGTGAGGCTTTCTTT; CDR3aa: CASKGQGEGEAFF
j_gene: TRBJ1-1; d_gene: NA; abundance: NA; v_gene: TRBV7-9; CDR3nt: TGTGCCAGCAGCTTCGACCTGGTCAGCCCCAACACTGAAGCTTTCTTT; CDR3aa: CASSFDLVSPNTEAFF
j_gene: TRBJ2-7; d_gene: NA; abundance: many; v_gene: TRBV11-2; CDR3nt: TGTGCCAGCAGCTTGGGGTCTGGAGGGCAGTACTTC; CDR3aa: CASSLGSGGQYF
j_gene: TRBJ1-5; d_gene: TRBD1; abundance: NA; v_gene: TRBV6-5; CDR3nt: TGTGCCAGCACTAATGACAGGGCTGGGGGGCCCCAGCATTTT; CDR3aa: CASTNDRAGGPQHF
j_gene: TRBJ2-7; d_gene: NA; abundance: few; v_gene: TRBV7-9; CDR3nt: TGTGCCAGCAGCACCAGCAGGGGAGGCTACGAGCAGTACTTC; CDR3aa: CASSTSRGGYEQYF